This paragraph covers one T cell receptor (beta chain) sequence. At one end, the junction sequence differs from germline, possibly due to a read error. RNA transcripts provided the source from which TCR beta CDR3 regions were amplified. The HTBI primer set served for first-round RT-PCR of the TCR CDR3. In TCRdb, the multiplex PCR reads were re-called with MiXCR into one record per CDR3 protein. The sample records roughly 400,000 distinct CDR3 sequences, around 25% being singletons. The entry originates in a study of T cells in Graves' hyperthyroidism and ophthalmopathy. Graves' hyperthyroidism without ophthalmopathy progression within 18 months was termed stable. The receptor was derived from a man over 45 with Graves' hyperthyroidism. Sequenced material: blood.

CDR3 nucleotide sequence: TGTGCCAGCAGTTACTCAGGGACACCTTACACAGATACGCAGTATTTT. Translating it yields CASSYSGTPYTDTQYF. The chain joins TRBV6-4 to TRBJ2-3; TRBD1 might be the D (6 bases). The CDR3 loop spans 16 amino acids. Germline CDR1 MRHNA, CDR2 SNTAGT.